This TCR beta chain was captured by sequencing in a study of T cell repertoires in cytomegalovirus infection. Study details: Well-studied HLA-B-restricted CMV epitopes were used in the study alongside recently identified HLA-C-restricted ones. Public TCR beta signatures indicated both CMV infection and matching HLA type. Whole-study results and caveats: Clonotype analysis showed dominance of the ex vivo response by HLA-C-restricted CMV-specific TCR beta clonotypes. Cumulative frequency (of public TCR beta family members) identified carriers of CMV plus the relevant HLA.

TCRdb redid the calling of the reads with MiXCR, one entry per CDR3 protein. This table holds about a million distinct CDR3 sequences, less than 35% found once. Germline trimming cut 4 bases from V and 5 bases from J; bases unmatched to any gene: 10. CDR1 and CDR2 (germline): MNHEY, SMNVEV (reference sequence). The CDR3 runs to 17 residues. This clonotype was picked up a small number of times. The antigen is not known. The chain has TRBV27 and TRBJ2-2; 10 bases map to TRBD1. The specimen comprised cultured CD8+ T cells from PBMCs, sampled from culture after CMV antigen stimulation. The sequence derives from a human donor in good health (CMV status not recorded). Some clones in this sample may be carry-over from other donors' samples. The CDR3, as DNA: TGTGCCAGCAGTTGGTCGATAGGGGACAGGGGTACCGGGGAGCTGTTTTTT. The encoded protein is CASSWSIGDRGTGELFF.